The 28 T cell receptor beta chains below come from one sample, sequenced in a study of T cells in Graves' hyperthyroidism and ophthalmopathy. Researchers amplified the TCR beta CDR3 regions from RNA transcripts. TCR CDR3 regions were first amplified by RT-PCR with HTBI primers. TCRdb independently ran MiXCR on the multiplex PCR reads; one entry per CDR3 protein. The table lists about 95,000 distinct CDR3 sequences, approximately 39% of them singletons, with approximately 10% in the top ten. Sequencing was performed on peripheral blood or thyroid tissue (not recorded which). These receptors originate from a woman aged 25 to 39 with Graves' hyperthyroidism.

On this clonotype itself: The final CDR3 position lacks the conserved phenylalanine or tryptophan, pointing to a likely read error. The chain employs TRBV7-9 and TRBJ2-7; 8 bases are a match to TRBD1. The CDR3 is 16 residues long. Germline assignment: CDR1 SEHNR and CDR2 FQNEAQ (reference sequence). The CDR3 protein is CANSQEGQGGSYEQYL. The DNA of the CDR3 is TGTGCCAACAGCCAAGAAGGACAGGGTGGGTCCTACGAGCAGTACCTC.

The rearrangement joins TRBV6-2 or TRBV6-3 to TRBJ1-6; D unresolved. The CDR3 has 16 residues. V lost 6 bases to trimming and J lost 0 bases, with 12 bases between them. From germline, CDR1 is MNHEY and CDR2 SVGEGT. The CDR3 spells CASRLAASSYNSPLHF. The DNA of the CDR3 is TGTGCCAGCAGATTAGCGGCTAGCTCCTATAATTCACCCCTCCACTTT.

This chain joins TRBV29-1 and TRBJ2-5, with TRBD2 identical over 11 bases. The CDR3 has 13 amino acids. Germline CDR1 reads SQVTM; CDR2 reads ANQGSEA. CDR3 DNA sequence: TGCGGCGCTGGGACTAGCGGTTCCGGGGCCCAGTACTTC. Encoded protein: CGAGTSGSGAQYF.

This clonotype was detected only a few times. The chain uses TRBV28 and TRBJ2-7; D remains unclear. CDR3 length equals 10 residues. Trimming pared 3 bases from V and 7 bases from J, leaving 4 bases between. The germline gives CDR1 MDHEN, CDR2 SYDVKM. The CDR3 reads CASSLNEQYF. Written as DNA, the CDR3 is TGTGCCAGCAGTTTGAATGAGCAGTACTTC.

This chain uses TRBV9 with TRBJ1-6, with D maybe TRBD1 (6 bases). Trimming pared 4 bases from V and 15 bases from J, leaving 23 bases between. CDR3 length: 15 amino acids. The germline CDR1 and CDR2 sequences are SGDLS and YYNGEE. Here the CDR3 DNA reads TGTGCCAGCAGCATACAGGGTAGAATGGATCCACTCCTCCACTTT. Protein: CASSIQGRMDPLLHF. The complete variable domain, with remaining parts taken from reference TRBV9 and TRBJ1-6, reads DSGVTQTPKHLITATGQRVTLRCSPRSGDLSVYWYQQSLDQGLQFLIQYYNGEERAKGNILERFSAQQFPDLHSELNLSSLELGDSALYFCASSIQGRMDPLLHFGNGTRLTVT.

The CDR3 reads CASSVHPGGYEQYF. As DNA, the CDR3 is TGTGCCAGCAGCGTCCATCCAGGGGGCTACGAGCAGTACTTC. V usage is TRBV7-2 and J usage is TRBJ2-7; 7 bases match TRBD1. CDR1 is SGHTA, CDR2 FQGNSA, per germline. The V segment lost 5 bases and the J segment 3 bases; nucleotides outside the gene matches: 7. The CDR3 sequence is 14 residues long.

This clonotype was picked up many times. CDR3 coding DNA: TGTGCCAGCAGTACTATCGGGACAGGAACTGGAAACACCATATATTTT. Its protein is CASSTIGTGTGNTIYF. This chain uses TRBV6-5 with TRBJ1-3; 8 positions match TRBD1. This CDR3 spans 16 amino acids. Germline CDR1 is MNHEY and CDR2 is SVGAGI. Trimming took 5 bases from V and 2 from J; bases not matched to a gene: 8.

By share, this clonotype counts as medium-sized. This chain joins TRBV7-9 and TRBJ2-7; 11 bases agree with TRBD1. CDR3 length equals 17 residues. V lost 5 bases, J lost 3 bases, and 12 bases stayed unmatched. Germline V lookup: CDR1 SEHNR, CDR2 FQNEAQ (reference sequence). Here the CDR3 DNA reads TGTGCCAGCAGCCACGGACAGGGGGCGGGAGGAATCTACGAGCAGTACTTC. Translating gives CASSHGQGAGGIYEQYF.

V gene TRBV15 combines with J gene TRBJ2-5; 7 bases line up with TRBD2. CDR1 LNHNV and CDR2 YYDKDF come from the germline V gene (reference sequence). Trimming at V came to 3 bases and at J to 2 bases, leaving 3 bases not matched to a gene. The CDR3 has 14 amino acids. The CDR3 loop is CATSSRDYQETQYF. DNA for the CDR3: TGTGCCACCAGCAGTCGGGACTATCAAGAGACCCAGTACTTC.

As regards this clonotype: One base away lies a much larger clone, so this may be a sequencing read error. The rearrangement links TRBV2 to TRBJ1-2; TRBD1 might be the D (6 bases). Per germline, CDR1 SNHLY and CDR2 FYNNEI. There are 13 residues in the CDR3. The chain's CDR3 is CAGSIQQGYGYTF. The CDR3 DNA sequence: TGTGCCGGCAGTATACAACAGGGATATGGCTACACCTTC.

The V and J genes are TRBV10-3 and TRBJ1-5; a possible D gene is TRBD1 (5 bases). This CDR3 contains 12 residues. Trimming pared 8 bases from V and 5 bases from J, leaving 10 bases between. Looked up from germline, CDR1 is ENHRY and CDR2 is SYGVKD. CDR3 DNA: TGTGCCATCGGGACGGGGGATCAGCCCCAGCATTTT. This encodes CAIGTGDQPQHF.

This clonotype was counted a few times. The chain has TRBV30 and TRBJ1-6, with D unresolved. The CDR3 runs 15 residues. The V gene lost 0 bases and the J gene lost 5 bases, with 11 bases spanning the gap. The germline V gene has CDR1 GTSNPN and CDR2 SVGIG (reference sequence). The CDR3 nucleotides are TGTGCCTGGAGTGTAAATTGGGGTAATAATTCACCCCTCCACTTT. It yields the protein CAWSVNWGNNSPLHF.

This chain joins TRBV10-3 and TRBJ1-2; D unresolved. The CDR3 loop spans 13 amino acids. The V and J ends lost 11 bases and 0 bases respectively, with 13 bases between them. Germline CDR1 is ENHRY and CDR2 is SYGVKD. CDR3 in DNA: TGTGCCTCCGAAGAAGGTACTAACTATGGCTACACCTTC. Its protein product is CASEEGTNYGYTF.

This clonotype has at least ten counts. The J gene is TRBJ2-7, the V gene TRBV15, with D uncertain. This CDR3 comprises 14 residues. The V gene lost 1 base and the J gene lost 5 bases, with 12 bases spanning the gap. CDR1 and CDR2 from the germline V gene are LNHNV and YYDKDF (reference sequence). Here the CDR3 DNA reads TGTGCCACCAGCAGAGTCGGCGCCGCCCACGAGCAGTACTTC. Encoded protein: CATSRVGAAHEQYF.

This clonotype was seen ten or more times. The chain joins TRBV28 to TRBJ1-1; D ambiguous. The CDR3 has 15 amino acids. CDR1 and CDR2 (germline): MDHEN, SYDVKM. The V gene lost 5 bases and the J gene lost 0 bases, with 13 bases spanning the gap. The CDR3 DNA sequence: TGTGCCAGCAGTCAGCCCTGGACTTTGAACACTGAAGCTTTCTTT. This encodes CASSQPWTLNTEAFF.

The rearrangement uses TRBV6-1 and TRBJ2-7, with D unclear. Germline V lookup: CDR1 MNHNS, CDR2 SASEGT. V was cut by 6 bases and J by 3 bases, with 9 bases left in between. There are 12 residues in the CDR3. The CDR3 protein is CASRDLGYEQYF. The DNA for the CDR3 is TGTGCCAGCAGGGACCTAGGCTACGAGCAGTACTTC.

CDR3 sequence (DNA): TGTGCCACCAGCAGTACTTACTATGGCTACACCTTC. Its protein is CATSSTYYGYTF. V gene TRBV15 combines with J gene TRBJ1-2; D is uncertain. V was shortened by 3 bases and J by 3 bases, with 5 bases between the two germline ends. CDR1 is LNHNV and CDR2 is YYDKDF in the germline V gene (reference sequence). This CDR3 is 12 amino acids long.

This clonotype came up many times. The V and J genes are TRBV6-5 and TRBJ1-2, with D possibly being TRBD1 (6 bases). This CDR3 comprises 15 residues. V lost 5 bases to trimming and J lost 2 bases, with 15 bases between them. Germline V gene sequence: CDR1 MNHEY, CDR2 SVGAGI. CDR3 sequence reads: CASSPLTGPNYGYTF. CDR3 coding DNA: TGTGCCAGCAGTCCACTAACAGGGCCCAACTATGGCTACACCTTC.

This chain connects TRBV10-3 to TRBJ2-7; 7 bases line up with TRBD1. From germline, CDR1 is ENHRY and CDR2 SYGVKD. The CDR3 extends over 15 amino acids. V gave up 4 bases and J gave up 0 bases; unmatched junction bases: 6. The CDR3 DNA sequence: TGTGCCATCAGTGTAGGACAGGCGAGCTCCTACGAGCAGTACTTC. The encoded protein is CAISVGQASSYEQYF.

This clonotype was recorded many times. The chain links TRBV7-9 to TRBJ2-7, with D possibly matching TRBD1 (6 bases). V was clipped by 7 bases and J by 3 bases, with 10 bases between them. The germline V gene encodes CDR1 SEHNR and CDR2 FQNEAQ (reference sequence). This CDR3 region has 12 residues. The CDR3 is CASTTDSYEQYF. The CDR3 DNA is TGTGCCAGCACCACGGACAGCTACGAGCAGTACTTC.

This clonotype has ten or more counts. The genes are TRBV15 and TRBJ1-2; possibly TRBD1 for D (5 bases). Germline lookup yields CDR1 LNHNV and CDR2 YYDKDF (reference sequence). V was shortened by 1 base and J by 6 bases, with 12 bases between the two germline ends. The CDR3 has 14 amino acids. CDR3 region: CATSRASGSDGYTF. DNA for the CDR3: TGTGCCACCAGCAGAGCATCAGGGTCTGATGGCTACACCTTC.

There are many counts of this clonotype. The chain uses TRBV7-2 and TRBJ1-5; a possible D gene is TRBD1 (5 bases). The CDR3 consists of 16 residues. V lost 5 bases to trimming and J lost 4 bases, with 18 bases between them. The germline gives CDR1 SGHTA, CDR2 FQGNSA. Here the CDR3 DNA reads TGTGCCAGCAGCCATCGCAGCGGGGCTGGGAATCAGCCCCAGCATTTT. Its translation is CASSHRSGAGNQPQHF.

This clonotype appeared many times. The CDR3 loop reads CASSPPSGSTDTQYF. CDR3 nucleotide sequence: TGTGCCAGCAGTCCTCCTAGCGGGAGCACAGATACGCAGTATTTT. The chain has TRBV2 and TRBJ2-3, with 8 bases lining up with TRBD2. Trimming removed 5 bases from V and 0 bases from J; junction bases left unmatched: 4. This CDR3 spans 15 amino acids. Germline V CDR1 and CDR2: SNHLY, FYNNEI.

About this clonotype: The CDR3 does not close with the conserved phenylalanine or tryptophan, likely indicating a read error. It is unclear where the CDR3 begins or ends on the DNA, so no DNA is shown, and the CDR3 is as TCRdb lists it. The rearrangement links TRBV7-2 to TRBJ1-1; TRBD1 was called by the table and not checked on the DNA. Germline CDR1 reads SGHTA; CDR2 reads FQGNSA. Including both end residues, the CDR3 is 8 amino acids long. This CDR3 reads CASSRGAA.

This clonotype showed up many times. This rearrangement joins TRBV4-1 to TRBJ2-2, with unresolved D. Per the germline V gene, CDR1 is MGHRA and CDR2 is YSYEKL. The CDR3 has 13 amino acids. The V end was cut by 6 bases, the J end by 5 bases, with 10 bases between. The CDR3 is CASSKRWTGELFF. In nucleotides, the CDR3 is TGCGCCAGCAGTAAAAGGTGGACCGGGGAGCTGTTTTTT.

This clonotype occurred many times. The V gene is TRBV4-2, the J gene TRBJ1-5, with 7 bases lining up with TRBD1. CDR3 length: 15 residues. CDR1 is LGHNA and CDR2 is YNFKEQ in the germline V gene. J lost 3 bases, V lost 3 bases, and 5 bases had no gene match. The CDR3 reads CASSQQGQLNQPQHF. In nucleotides, the CDR3 is TGTGCCAGCAGCCAGCAGGGACAGCTCAATCAGCCCCAGCATTTT.

Remarks on this clonotype: The CDR3 carries no conserved terminal phenylalanine or tryptophan, so it likely arises from a read error. The V and J genes are TRBV20-1 and TRBJ1-1, with D perhaps TRBD1 (6 bases). V dropped 4 bases and J dropped 3 bases, with 30 bases sitting between them. Germline CDR1 DFQATT, CDR2 SNEGSKA (reference sequence). CDR3 length: 19 amino acids. The CDR3 region has the DNA TGCAGTGCTAAGGGGACCCCCGGTTCAATTCAGGGGTGGGACACTGAAGCTTTCCTT. Translating gives CSAKGTPGSIQGWDTEAFL.

This clonotype has just a few counts. The chain has TRBV28 and TRBJ1-5, with D possibly being TRBD1 (5 bases). CDR3 length: 17 amino acids. Trimming cost V 2 bases and J 5 bases, with 19 bases left between them. From germline, CDR1 is MDHEN and CDR2 SYDVKM. The chain's CDR3 is CASSLGIGAGTHQPQHF. CDR3 nucleotide sequence: TGTGCCAGCAGTTTAGGAATCGGGGCAGGGACCCATCAGCCCCAGCATTTT.